The TCR beta chain under discussion was sequenced for a study of blood T cell repertoires in COVID-19 (dated by TCRdb to 2020 to 2022). For context, the study as a whole: Samples covering the acute and convalescent phases of COVID-19 were provided by collaborators in the United States, Italy and Spain. The repertoires were made available in a free public database intended to serve as a resource for research on the immune response to SARS-CoV-2. HLA class I and class II types, where available, came from metadata supplied by the sample provider rather than from assay-based typing. Samples came from the ongoing ImmuneRACE study (first 160 participants) plus 1,254 subjects from 6 global collaborators. Sample metadata almost always included a de-identified subject ID, COVID-19 status, age in years and sex. The prospective study material was composed of cDNA or gDNA derived from T cells, B-cell-depleted T cells, or PBMCs. Subjects who had been exposed to COVID-19, were actively infected with it, or had recovered from it provided the deeply sampled blood TCRbeta repertoires that made up the dataset. Overall study outcomes, separate from this receptor: Clinical and demographic metadata were provided uncurated, with the amount varying by source and participant.

TCRbeta CDR3 regions were amplified from genomic DNA by means of the immunoSEQ Assay, a bias-controlled multiplex PCR. In the paper's pipeline: The number of nucleated cells in each sample was estimated from the amplification of reference gene primers within the assay. To quantify the absolute abundance of each unique TCRbeta CDR3 rearrangement, sequence reads were collapsed and filtered. For each sample, productive Simpson clonality was calculated as the square root of Simpson's diversity index across productive rearrangements. In TCRdb, the immuneACCESS table is reduced to in-frame sequences with V and J assigned. These tables do not hold every clone; where another copy was compared, an unresolved V gene accounts for under half, and the others remain unexplained. That table is the source of V, J and clone size, and D and trimming were worked out from the DNA. The sample profile shows about 74,000 clones; around 93% of them were found once. Of the sample, 4.8% falls within the top ten clones.

V loses 3 bases of germline sequence and J loses 4 bases, and the interval between the two ends is 15 bases. Reading from cysteine to phenylalanine, the CDR3 counts 15 amino acids. The CDR3 DNA has 45 bases and is translated from base 1. The germline V gene encodes CDR1 KGHSH and CDR2 LQKENI. Details on this clone: Its target antigen remains unknown. The record has no base qualities; no much larger clone is one base away.

Each collaborating institution followed its own protocols to collect whole blood in K2EDTA tubes. For TCRbeta analysis, collaborators shipped samples as frozen whole blood, isolated PBMCs, or DNA extracted from either of those sample types. Sequencing used peripheral blood. Recombination connected TRBV18 to TRBJ1-2; the D gene is possibly TRBD1, with 5 bases matching. This TCR derives from a woman aged 60-70 years with active COVID-19. CDR3 reads: CASSPEPDSLYGYTF. The DNA is as follows: TGTGCCAGCTCACCTGAACCAGACAGCCTCTATGGCTACACCTTC.